This T cell receptor beta chain emerged from a study of T-cell reconstitution after alpha-beta-depleted transplantation in children. This clonotype was detected a few times. It was with unique molecular identifiers that the TCRbeta library was prepared. Each CDR3 protein is one row after TCRdb ran MiXCR on the PCR reads. The sample includes 400,000 to 500,000 distinct CDR3 sequences, roughly 11% seen only once; the top ten take about 5%. This CDR3 is 14 amino acids long. Trimming stripped 4 bases from V and 5 bases from J, with 17 bases between. Germline CDR1 reads DFQATT; CDR2 reads SNEGSKA (reference sequence).

The specimen comprised PBMCs from the stem cell graft donor, sampled from the stem cell graft. This sequence originates from a human donor who donated a stem cell graft to a child with acute myeloid leukemia. V and J are TRBV20-1 and TRBJ1-2; TRBD1 is a possible D gene (5 bases). CDR3 protein: CSAKPSGRGYGYTF. CDR3 nucleotide sequence: TGCAGTGCTAAACCATCGGGACGCGGTTATGGCTACACCTTC.